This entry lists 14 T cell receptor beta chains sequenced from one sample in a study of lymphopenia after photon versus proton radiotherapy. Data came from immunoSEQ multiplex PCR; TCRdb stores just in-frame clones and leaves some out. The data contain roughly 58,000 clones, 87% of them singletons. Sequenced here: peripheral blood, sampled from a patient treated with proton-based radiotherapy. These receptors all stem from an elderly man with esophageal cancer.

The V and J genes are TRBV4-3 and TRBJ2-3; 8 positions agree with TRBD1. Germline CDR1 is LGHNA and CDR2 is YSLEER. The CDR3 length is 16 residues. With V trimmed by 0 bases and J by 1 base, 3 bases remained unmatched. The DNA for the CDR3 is TGCGCCAGCAGCCAAGATACAGGGGGAGGCACAGATACGCAGTATTTT. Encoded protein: CASSQDTGGGTDTQYF.

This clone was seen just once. The DNA of the CDR3 is TGCGCCAGCAGCTTGGAGACGGCACTCCAAGAGACCCAGTACTTC. It yields the protein CASSLETALQETQYF. The chain combines TRBV5-1 with TRBJ2-5, with D uncertain. CDR3 size: 15 residues. V dropped 0 bases and J dropped 1 base, with 10 bases sitting between them. Germline CDR1 and CDR2: SGHRS and YFSETQ. Full variable domain (outside the CDR3, taken from reference TRBV5-1 and TRBJ2-5): KAGVTQTPRYLIKTRGQQVTLSCSPISGHRSVSWYQQTPGQGLQFLFEYFSETQRNKGNFPGRFSGRQFSNSRSEMNVSTLELGDSALYLCASSLETALQETQYFGPGTRLLVL.

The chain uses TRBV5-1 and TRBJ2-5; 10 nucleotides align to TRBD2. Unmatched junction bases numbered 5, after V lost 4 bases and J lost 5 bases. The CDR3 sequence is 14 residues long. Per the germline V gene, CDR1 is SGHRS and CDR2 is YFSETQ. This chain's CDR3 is CASSSGGALETQYF. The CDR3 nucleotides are TGCGCCAGCAGCAGCGGGGGGGCCCTTGAGACCCAGTACTTC.

CDR3 sequence: CASRDRGETQYF. DNA of the CDR3: TGTGCCAGCAGGGATAGGGGAGAGACCCAGTACTTC. This sequence joins TRBV2 and TRBJ2-5, with D perhaps matching TRBD1 (5 bases). CDR3 size: 12 residues. Trimming pared 6 bases from V and 4 bases from J, leaving 9 bases between. Germline lookup yields CDR1 SNHLY and CDR2 FYNNEI.

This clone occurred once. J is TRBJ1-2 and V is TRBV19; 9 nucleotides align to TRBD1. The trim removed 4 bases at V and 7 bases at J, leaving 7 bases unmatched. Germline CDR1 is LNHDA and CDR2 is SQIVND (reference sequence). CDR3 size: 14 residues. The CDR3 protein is CASSTLDRGSGYTF. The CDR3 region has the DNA TGTGCCAGTAGTACCCTGGACAGGGGAAGTGGCTACACCTTC.

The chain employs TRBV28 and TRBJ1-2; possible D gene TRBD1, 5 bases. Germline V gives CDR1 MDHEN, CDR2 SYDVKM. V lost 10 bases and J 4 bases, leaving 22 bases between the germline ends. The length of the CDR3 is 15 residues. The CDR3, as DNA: TGTGCCACCCTGGACACAGCGGCCCTCGGCTATGGCTACACCTTC. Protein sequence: CATLDTAALGYGYTF.

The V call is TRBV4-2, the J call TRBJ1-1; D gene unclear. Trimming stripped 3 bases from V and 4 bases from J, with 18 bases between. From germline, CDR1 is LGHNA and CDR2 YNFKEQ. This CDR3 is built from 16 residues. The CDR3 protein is CASSQVDWAGGTEAFF. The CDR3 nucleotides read TGTGCCAGCAGCCAGGTTGATTGGGCAGGCGGCACTGAAGCTTTCTTT.

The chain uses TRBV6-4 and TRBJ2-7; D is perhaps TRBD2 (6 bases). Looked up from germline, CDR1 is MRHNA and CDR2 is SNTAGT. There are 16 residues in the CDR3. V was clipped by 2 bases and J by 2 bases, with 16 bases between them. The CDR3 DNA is TGTGCCAGCAGTGACGGTAGGTCGGGGGAAACCTACGAGCAGTACTTC. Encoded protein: CASSDGRSGETYEQYF.

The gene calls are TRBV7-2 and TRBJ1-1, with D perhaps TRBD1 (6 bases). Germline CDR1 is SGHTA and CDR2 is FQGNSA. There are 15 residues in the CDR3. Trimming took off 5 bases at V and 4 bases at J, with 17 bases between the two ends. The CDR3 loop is CASSPNRRGPTEAFF. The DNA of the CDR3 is TGTGCCAGCAGCCCTAATCGGCGGGGGCCCACTGAAGCTTTCTTT. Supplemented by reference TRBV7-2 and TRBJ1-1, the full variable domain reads GAGVSQSPSNKVTEKGKDVELRCDPISGHTALYWYRQSLGQGLEFLIYFQGNSAPDKSGLPSDRFSAERTGGSVSTLTIQRTQQEDSAVYLCASSPNRRGPTEAFFGQGTRLTVV.

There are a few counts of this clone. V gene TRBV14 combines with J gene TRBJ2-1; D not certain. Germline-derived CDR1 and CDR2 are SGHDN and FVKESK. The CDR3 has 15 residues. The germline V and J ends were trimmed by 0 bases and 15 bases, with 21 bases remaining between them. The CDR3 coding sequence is TGTGCCAGCAGCCAAGATCACGCGGTTTGGATTCCGTCGTTCTTC. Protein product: CASSQDHAVWIPSFF.

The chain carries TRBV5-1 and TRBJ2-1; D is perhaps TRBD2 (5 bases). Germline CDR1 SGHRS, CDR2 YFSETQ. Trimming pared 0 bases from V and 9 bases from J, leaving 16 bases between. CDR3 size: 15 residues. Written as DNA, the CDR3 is TGCGCCAGCAGCTTGGGGGCTAGCAGGAATGGTGAGCAGTTCTTC. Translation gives CASSLGASRNGEQFF.

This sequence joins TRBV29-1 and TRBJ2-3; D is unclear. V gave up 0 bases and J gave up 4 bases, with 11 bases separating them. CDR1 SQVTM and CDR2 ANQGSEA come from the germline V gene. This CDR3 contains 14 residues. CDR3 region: CSVEEGKGADTQYF. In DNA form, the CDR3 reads TGCAGCGTTGAAGAGGGGAAGGGCGCAGATACGCAGTATTTT.

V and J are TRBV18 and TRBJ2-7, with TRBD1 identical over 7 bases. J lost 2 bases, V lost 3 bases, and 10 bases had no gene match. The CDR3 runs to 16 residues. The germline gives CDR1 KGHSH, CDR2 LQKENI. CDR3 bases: TGTGCCAGCTCACCGGGACAGCGGAGTTCTCCCTACGAGCAGTACTTC. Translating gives CASSPGQRSSPYEQYF.

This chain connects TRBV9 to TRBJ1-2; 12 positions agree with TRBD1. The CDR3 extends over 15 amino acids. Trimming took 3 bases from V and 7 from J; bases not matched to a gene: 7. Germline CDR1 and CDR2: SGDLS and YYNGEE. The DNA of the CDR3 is TGTGCCAGCAGCGGAGGGGACAGGGGGCAGGGTGGCTACACCTTC. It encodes CASSGGDRGQGGYTF. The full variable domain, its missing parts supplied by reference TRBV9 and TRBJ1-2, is DSGVTQTPKHLITATGQRVTLRCSPRSGDLSVYWYQQSLDQGLQFLIQYYNGEERAKGNILERFSAQQFPDLHSELNLSSLELGDSALYFCASSGGDRGQGGYTFGSGTRLTVV.